What follows is one TCR beta chain and its context. These data are taken from a study of T cell changes during pregnancy in multiple sclerosis. The table came from immunoSEQ multiplex PCR; TCRdb's copy has only in-frame clones and leaves some out. Among about 120,000 clones listed, approximately 94% were seen once. There are 14 residues in the CDR3. Germline-derived CDR1 and CDR2 are KGHSH and LQKENI. V gave up 3 bases and J gave up 2 bases, with 9 bases separating them. The origin of this receptor is a female donor with multiple sclerosis, enrolled in a pregnancy study. This material consisted of peripheral blood, taken before pregnancy. The chain links TRBV18 to TRBJ2-3; D is perhaps TRBD2 (6 bases). The CDR3 is CASSPRRDTDTQYF. As DNA, the CDR3 is TGTGCCAGCTCACCGCGGAGGGACACAGATACGCAGTATTTT.